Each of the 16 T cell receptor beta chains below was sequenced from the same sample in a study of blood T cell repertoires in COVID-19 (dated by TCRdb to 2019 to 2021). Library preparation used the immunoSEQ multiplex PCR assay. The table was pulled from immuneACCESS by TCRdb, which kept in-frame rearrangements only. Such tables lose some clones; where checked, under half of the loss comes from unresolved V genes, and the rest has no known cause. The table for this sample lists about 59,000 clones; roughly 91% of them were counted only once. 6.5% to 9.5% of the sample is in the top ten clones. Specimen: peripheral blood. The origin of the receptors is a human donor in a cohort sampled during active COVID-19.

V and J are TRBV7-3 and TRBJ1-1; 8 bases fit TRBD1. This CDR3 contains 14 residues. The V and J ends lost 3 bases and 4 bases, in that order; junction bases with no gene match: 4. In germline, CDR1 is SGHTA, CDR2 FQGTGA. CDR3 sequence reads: CASSLDRAGTEAFF. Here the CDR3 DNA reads TGTGCCAGCAGCTTGGACAGGGCGGGCACTGAAGCTTTCTTT. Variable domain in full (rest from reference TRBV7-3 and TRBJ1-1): GAGVSQTPSNKVTEKGKYVELRCDPISGHTALYWYRQSLGQGPEFLIYFQGTGAADDSGLPNDRFFAVRPEGSVSTLKIQRTERGDSAVYLCASSLDRAGTEAFFGQGTRLTVV.

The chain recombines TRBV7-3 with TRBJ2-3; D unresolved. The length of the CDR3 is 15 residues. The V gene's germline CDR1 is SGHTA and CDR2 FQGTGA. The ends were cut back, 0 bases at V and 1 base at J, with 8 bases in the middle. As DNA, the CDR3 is TGTGCCAGCAGCTTAACATACGGTGGCACAGATACGCAGTATTTT. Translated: CASSLTYGGTDTQYF.

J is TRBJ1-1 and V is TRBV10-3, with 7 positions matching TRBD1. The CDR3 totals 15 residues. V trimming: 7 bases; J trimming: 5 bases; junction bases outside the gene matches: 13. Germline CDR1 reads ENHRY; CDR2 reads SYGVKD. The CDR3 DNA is TGTGCCATCAACCCGACAGGGTCTCGGGGGACTGAAGCTTTCTTT. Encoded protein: CAINPTGSRGTEAFF.

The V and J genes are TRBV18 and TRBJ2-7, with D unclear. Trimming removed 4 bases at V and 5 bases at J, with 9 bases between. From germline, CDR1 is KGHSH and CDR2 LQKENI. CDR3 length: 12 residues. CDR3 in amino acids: CASSLRRDEQYF. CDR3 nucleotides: TGTGCCAGCTCACTTAGACGGGACGAGCAGTACTTC.

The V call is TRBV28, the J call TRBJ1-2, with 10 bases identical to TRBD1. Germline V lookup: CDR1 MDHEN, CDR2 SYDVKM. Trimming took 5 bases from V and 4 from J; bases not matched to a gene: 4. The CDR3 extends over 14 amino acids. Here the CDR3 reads CASSGDRGLYGYTF. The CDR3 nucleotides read TGTGCCAGCAGTGGCGACAGGGGGCTCTATGGCTACACCTTC.

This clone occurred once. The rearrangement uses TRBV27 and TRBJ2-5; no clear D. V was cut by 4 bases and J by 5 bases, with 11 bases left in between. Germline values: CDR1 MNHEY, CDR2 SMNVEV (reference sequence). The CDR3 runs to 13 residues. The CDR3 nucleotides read TGTGCCAGCAGTTCCCACACCGGGGAGACCCAGTACTTC. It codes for CASSSHTGETQYF.

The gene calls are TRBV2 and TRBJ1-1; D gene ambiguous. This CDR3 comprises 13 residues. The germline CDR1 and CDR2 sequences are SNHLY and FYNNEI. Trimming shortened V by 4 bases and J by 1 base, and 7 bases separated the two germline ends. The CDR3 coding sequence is TGTGCCAGCAGTGTGAGGCAGAACACTGAAGCTTTCTTT. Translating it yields CASSVRQNTEAFF.

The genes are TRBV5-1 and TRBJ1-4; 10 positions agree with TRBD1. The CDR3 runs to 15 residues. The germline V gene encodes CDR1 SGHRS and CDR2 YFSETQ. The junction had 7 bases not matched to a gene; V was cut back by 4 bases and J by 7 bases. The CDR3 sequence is CASSTLGTGAEKLFF. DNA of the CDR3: TGCGCCAGCAGCACCCTCGGGACAGGGGCTGAAAAACTGTTTTTT. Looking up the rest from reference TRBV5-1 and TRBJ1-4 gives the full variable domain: KAGVTQTPRYLIKTRGQQVTLSCSPISGHRSVSWYQQTPGQGLQFLFEYFSETQRNKGNFPGRFSGRQFSNSRSEMNVSTLELGDSALYLCASSTLGTGAEKLFFGSGTQLSVL.

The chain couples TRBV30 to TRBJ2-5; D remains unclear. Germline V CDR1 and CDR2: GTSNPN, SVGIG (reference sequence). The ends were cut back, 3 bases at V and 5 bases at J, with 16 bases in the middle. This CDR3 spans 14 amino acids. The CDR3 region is CAWRGSGGRETQYF. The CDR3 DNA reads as TGTGCCTGGAGAGGATCGGGTGGTAGGGAGACCCAGTACTTC.

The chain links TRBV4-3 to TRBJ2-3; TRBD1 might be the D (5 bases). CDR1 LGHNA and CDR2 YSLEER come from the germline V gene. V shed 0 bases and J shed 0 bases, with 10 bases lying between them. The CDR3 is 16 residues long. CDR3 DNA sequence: TGCGCCAGCAGCCAAGATACAGGTCTCAGCACAGATACGCAGTATTTT. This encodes CASSQDTGLSTDTQYF.

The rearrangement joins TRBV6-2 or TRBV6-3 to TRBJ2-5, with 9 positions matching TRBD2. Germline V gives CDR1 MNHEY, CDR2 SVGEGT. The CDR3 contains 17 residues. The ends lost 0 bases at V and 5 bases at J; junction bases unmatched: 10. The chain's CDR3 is CASSYSTGTSTWETQYF. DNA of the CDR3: TGTGCCAGCAGTTACTCCACCGGGACTAGCACATGGGAGACCCAGTACTTC.

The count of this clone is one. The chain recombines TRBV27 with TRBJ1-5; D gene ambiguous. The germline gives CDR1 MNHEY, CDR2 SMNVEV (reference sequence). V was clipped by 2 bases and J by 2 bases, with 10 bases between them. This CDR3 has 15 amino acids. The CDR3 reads CASSLRGIGNQPQHF. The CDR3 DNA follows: TGTGCCAGCAGTTTAAGAGGGATTGGCAATCAGCCCCAGCATTTT.

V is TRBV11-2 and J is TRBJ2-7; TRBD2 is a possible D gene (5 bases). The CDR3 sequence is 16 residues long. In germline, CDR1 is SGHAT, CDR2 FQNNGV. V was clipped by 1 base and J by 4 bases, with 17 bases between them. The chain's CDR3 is CASSLGRGTRNYEQYF. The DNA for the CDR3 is TGTGCCAGCAGCTTAGGTCGGGGAACACGTAATTACGAGCAGTACTTC.

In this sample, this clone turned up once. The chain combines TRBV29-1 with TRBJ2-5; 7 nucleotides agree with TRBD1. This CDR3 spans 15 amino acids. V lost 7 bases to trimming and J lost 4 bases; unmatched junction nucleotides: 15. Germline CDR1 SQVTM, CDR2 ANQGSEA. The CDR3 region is CSARGTDHRGETQYF. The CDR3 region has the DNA TGCAGCGCCCGGGGAACAGACCACAGGGGAGAGACCCAGTACTTC.

CDR3 sequence (DNA): TGTGCCAGCAGCGTAGCCAGGGCTAGCGGGAGATCAGATACGCAGTATTTT. Protein sequence: CASSVARASGRSDTQYF. The chain uses TRBV9 and TRBJ2-3, with 10 bases that match TRBD2. Germline V gene sequence: CDR1 SGDLS, CDR2 YYNGEE. The junction had 8 bases not matched to a gene; V was cut back by 0 bases and J by 4 bases. This CDR3 region has 17 residues.

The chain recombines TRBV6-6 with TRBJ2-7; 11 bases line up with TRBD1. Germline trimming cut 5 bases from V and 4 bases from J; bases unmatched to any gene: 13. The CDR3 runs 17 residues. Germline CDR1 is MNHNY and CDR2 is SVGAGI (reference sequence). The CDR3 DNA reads TGTGCCAGCAGTCCGGACAGGGGGCCCGTAATTTCTTACGAGCAGTACTTC. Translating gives CASSPDRGPVISYEQYF.